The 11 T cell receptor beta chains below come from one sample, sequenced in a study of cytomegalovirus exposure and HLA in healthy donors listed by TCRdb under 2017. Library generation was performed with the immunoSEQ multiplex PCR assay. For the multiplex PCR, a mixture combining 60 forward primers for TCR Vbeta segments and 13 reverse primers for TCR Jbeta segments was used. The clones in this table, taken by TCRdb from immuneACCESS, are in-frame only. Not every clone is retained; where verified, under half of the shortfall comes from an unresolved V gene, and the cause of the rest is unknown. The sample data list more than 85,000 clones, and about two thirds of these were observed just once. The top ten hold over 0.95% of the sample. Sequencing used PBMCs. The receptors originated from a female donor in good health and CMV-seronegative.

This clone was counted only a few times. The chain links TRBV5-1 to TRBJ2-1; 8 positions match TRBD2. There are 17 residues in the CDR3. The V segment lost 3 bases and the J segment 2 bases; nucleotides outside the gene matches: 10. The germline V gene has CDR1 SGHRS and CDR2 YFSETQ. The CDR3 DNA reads TGCGCCAGCAGCTCGGGACTAGTAGCAAATACCTACAATGAGCAGTTCTTC. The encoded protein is CASSSGLVANTYNEQFF.

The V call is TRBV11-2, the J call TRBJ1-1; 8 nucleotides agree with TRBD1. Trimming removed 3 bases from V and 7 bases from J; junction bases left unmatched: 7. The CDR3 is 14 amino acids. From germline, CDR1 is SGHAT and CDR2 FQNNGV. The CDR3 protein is CASSFEQGVFEAFF. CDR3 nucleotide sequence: TGTGCCAGCAGCTTCGAACAGGGGGTATTTGAAGCTTTCTTT.

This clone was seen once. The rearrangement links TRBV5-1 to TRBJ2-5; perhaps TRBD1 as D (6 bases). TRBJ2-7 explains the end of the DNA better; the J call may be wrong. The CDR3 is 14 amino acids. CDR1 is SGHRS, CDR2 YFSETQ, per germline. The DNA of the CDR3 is TGCGCCAGCAGCTCCCCAGGGGTCCCCTACGAGCAGTACTTC. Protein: CASSSPGVPYEQYF.

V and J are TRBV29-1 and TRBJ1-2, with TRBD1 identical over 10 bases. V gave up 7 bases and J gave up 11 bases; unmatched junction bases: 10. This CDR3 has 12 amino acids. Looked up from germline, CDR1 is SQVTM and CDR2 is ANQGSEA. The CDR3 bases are TGCAGCGCCTCTCCGGGACAGGGGCGATACACCTTC. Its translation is CSASPGQGRYTF.

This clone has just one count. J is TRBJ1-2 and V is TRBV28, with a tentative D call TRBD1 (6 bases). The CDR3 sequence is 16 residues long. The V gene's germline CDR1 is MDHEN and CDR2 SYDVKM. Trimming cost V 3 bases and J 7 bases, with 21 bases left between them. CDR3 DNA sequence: TGTGCCAGCAGTTTTTTAGGGGGGGCAGGGAGACCTGGCTACACCTTC. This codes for CASSFLGGAGRPGYTF.

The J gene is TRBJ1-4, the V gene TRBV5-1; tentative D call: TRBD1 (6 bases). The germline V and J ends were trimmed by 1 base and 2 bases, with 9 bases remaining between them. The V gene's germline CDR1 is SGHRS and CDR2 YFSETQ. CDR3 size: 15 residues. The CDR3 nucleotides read TGCGCCAGCAGCTTGCTGGGGGCGACTAATGAAAAACTGTTTTTT. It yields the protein CASSLLGATNEKLFF.

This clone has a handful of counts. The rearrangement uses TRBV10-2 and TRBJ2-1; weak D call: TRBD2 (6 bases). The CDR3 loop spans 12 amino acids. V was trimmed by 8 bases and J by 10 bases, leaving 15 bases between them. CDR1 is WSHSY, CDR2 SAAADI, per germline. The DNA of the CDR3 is TGCGCCAGCCATACGGGTAGCGGAGAGCAGTTCTTC. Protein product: CASHTGSGEQFF.

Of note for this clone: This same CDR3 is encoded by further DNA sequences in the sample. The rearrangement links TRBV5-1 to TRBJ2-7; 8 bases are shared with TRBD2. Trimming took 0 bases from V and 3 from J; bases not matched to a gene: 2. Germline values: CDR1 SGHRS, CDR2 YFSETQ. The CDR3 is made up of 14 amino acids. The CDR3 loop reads CASSLAGGSYEQYF. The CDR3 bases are TGCGCCAGCAGCTTGGCGGGAGGGAGCTACGAGCAGTACTTC. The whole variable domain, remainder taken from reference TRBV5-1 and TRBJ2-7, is KAGVTQTPRYLIKTRGQQVTLSCSPISGHRSVSWYQQTPGQGLQFLFEYFSETQRNKGNFPGRFSGRQFSNSRSEMNVSTLELGDSALYLCASSLAGGSYEQYFGPGTRLTVT.

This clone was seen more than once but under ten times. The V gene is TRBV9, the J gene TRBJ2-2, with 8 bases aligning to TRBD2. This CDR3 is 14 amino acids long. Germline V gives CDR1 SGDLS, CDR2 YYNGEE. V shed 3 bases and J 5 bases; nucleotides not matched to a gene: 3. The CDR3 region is CASSAGLATGELFF. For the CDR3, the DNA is TGTGCCAGCAGCGCCGGACTAGCAACCGGGGAGCTGTTTTTT.

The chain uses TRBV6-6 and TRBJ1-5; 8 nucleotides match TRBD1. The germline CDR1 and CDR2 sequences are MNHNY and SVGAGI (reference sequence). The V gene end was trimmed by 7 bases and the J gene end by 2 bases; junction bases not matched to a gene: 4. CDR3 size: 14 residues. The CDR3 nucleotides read TGTGCCAGCACCCCAGGGGGCGGCAATCAGCCCCAGCATTTT. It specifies CASTPGGGNQPQHF.

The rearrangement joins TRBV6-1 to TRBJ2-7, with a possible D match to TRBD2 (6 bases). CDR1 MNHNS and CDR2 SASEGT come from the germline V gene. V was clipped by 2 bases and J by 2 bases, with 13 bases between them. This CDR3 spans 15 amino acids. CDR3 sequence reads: CASSESPLAAYEQYF. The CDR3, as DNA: TGTGCCAGCAGTGAAAGCCCACTAGCCGCCTACGAGCAGTACTTC.